The TCR beta chain described here comes from a study of shared clonotypes between healthy human individuals. Broader study findings: A generally larger estimated richness was seen in naive subsets than in memory subsets. Donor clonotype sharing was expected to depend on sequencing depth.

In germline, CDR1 is MNHNS, CDR2 SASEGT. Trimming took off 8 bases at V and 2 bases at J, with 13 bases between the two ends. The CDR3 covers 13 residues. All participating donors were Caucasian adults from Nashville, Tennessee. The split of CD4+ cells yielded CD45RA+ naive and CD45RA-negative memory subsets. Sequencing was performed with immunoSEQ multiplex PCR; in TCRdb, only in-frame clones are kept and a portion is missing. The data hold about 600,000 clones, with roughly 97% observed a single time. Turning to this clone: Its target is not known.

Sequencing was carried out using naive CD4+ T cells sorted from blood. The subset is: CD45RA+ positively selected. This receptor was obtained from a woman aged 25 to 45 in good health. V and J are TRBV6-1 and TRBJ2-7, with TRBD1 as a possible D gene (5 bases). The CDR3 reads CASQERGPYEQYF. CDR3 coding DNA: TGTGCCAGCCAGGAAAGGGGCCCCTACGAGCAGTACTTC.